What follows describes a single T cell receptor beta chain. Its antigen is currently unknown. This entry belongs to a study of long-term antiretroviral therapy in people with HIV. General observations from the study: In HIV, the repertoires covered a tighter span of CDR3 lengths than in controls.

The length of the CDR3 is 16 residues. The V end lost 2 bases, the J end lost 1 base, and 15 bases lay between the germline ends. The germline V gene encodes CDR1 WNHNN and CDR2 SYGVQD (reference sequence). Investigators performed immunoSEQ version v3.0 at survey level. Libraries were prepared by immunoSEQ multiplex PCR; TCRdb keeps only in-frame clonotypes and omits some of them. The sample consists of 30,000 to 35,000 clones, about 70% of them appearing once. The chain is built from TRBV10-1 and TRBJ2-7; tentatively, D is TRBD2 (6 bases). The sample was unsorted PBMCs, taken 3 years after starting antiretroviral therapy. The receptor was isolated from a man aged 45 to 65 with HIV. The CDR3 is CASSEPPGVFSYEQYF. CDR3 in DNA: TGCGCCAGCAGTGAGCCCCCGGGGGTTTTTTCCTACGAGCAGTACTTC.